This TCR beta chain was captured in a study of cytomegalovirus exposure and HLA in healthy donors. Germline CDR1 reads SNHLY; CDR2 reads FYNNEI. J lost 1 base, V lost 4 bases, and 0 bases had no gene match. CDR3 length: 14 amino acids. The PCR ran on 60 Vbeta and 13 Jbeta primers. Libraries were prepared by immunoSEQ multiplex PCR; TCRdb keeps only in-frame clonotypes and omits some of them. Counted here are around 180,000 clones, 70% to 90% occurring once; the ten biggest clones make up about 2.4%. This sequence originates from a male donor in good health and CMV-seronegative. The chain recombines TRBV2 with TRBJ2-3; 9 bases align to TRBD2. What was sequenced was PBMCs. This CDR3 reads CASSVAGGTDTQYF. The DNA of the CDR3 is TGTGCCAGCAGTGTAGCGGGAGGCACAGATACGCAGTATTTT.